The clone carrying this T cell receptor beta chain has only a few counts. Thyroid surgery had not been preceded by any treatment in any patient. This specimen belongs to a study of metastatic and nonmetastatic thyroid tumors. MiXCR reprocessed the PCR reads for TCRdb. The table lists about 24,000 clones, around a fifth of them singletons. V lost 3 bases and J lost 8; bases outside the gene matches: 13. CDR1 is MDHEN and CDR2 is SYDVKM in the germline V gene. CDR3 size: 17 residues. The origin of this receptor is a male donor with papillary thyroid cancer or a benign thyroid nodule (not recorded which). Some clones in this sample may be carry-over from other donors' samples. The source material was blood. The chain links TRBV28 to TRBJ2-2; 9 bases map to TRBD2. CDR3 region: CASSFLAGSTKGGELFF. CDR3 in DNA: TGTGCCAGCAGTTTTCTAGCGGGATCTACCAAGGGGGGGGAGCTGTTTTTT.